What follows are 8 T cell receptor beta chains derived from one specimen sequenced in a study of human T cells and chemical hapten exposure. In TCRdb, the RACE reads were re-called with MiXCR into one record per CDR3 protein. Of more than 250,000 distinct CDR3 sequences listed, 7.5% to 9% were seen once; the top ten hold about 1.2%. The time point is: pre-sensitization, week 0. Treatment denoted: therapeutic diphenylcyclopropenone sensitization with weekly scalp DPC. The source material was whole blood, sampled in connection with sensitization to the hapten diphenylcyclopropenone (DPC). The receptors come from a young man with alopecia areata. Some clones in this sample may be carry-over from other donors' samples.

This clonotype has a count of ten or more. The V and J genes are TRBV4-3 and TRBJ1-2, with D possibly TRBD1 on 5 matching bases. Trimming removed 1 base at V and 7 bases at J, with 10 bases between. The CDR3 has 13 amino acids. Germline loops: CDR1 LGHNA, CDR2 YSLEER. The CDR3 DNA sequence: TGCGCCAGCAGCCAAGGACAGAATGGTGGCTACACCTTC. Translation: CASSQGQNGGYTF.

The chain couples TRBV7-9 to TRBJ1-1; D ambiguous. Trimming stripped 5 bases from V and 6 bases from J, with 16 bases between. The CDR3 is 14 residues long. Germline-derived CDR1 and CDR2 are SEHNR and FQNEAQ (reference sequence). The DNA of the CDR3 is TGTGCCAGCAGCCCCAAGGAGGGCCGCGCTGAAGCTTTCTTT. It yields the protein CASSPKEGRAEAFF.

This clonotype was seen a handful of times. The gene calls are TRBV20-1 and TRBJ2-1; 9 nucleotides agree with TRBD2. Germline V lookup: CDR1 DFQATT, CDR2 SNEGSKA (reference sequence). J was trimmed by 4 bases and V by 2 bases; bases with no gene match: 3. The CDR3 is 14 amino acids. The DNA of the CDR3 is TGCAGTGCTAGAACTAGCGGGTCTTACAATGAGCAGTTCTTC. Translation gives CSARTSGSYNEQFF.

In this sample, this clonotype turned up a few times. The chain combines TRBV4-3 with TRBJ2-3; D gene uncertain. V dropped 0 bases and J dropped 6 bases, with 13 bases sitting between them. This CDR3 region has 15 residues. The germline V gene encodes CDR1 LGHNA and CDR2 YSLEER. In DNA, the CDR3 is TGCGCCAGCAGCCAAGATCCGGCTAGGTGGGATACGCAGTATTTT. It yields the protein CASSQDPARWDTQYF.

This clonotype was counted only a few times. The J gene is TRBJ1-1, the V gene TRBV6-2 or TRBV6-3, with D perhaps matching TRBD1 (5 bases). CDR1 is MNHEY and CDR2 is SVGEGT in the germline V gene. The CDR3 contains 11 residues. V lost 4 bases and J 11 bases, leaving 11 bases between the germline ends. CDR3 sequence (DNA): TGTGCCAGCAGTTCGGGACTTGGGGCTTTCTTT. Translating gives CASSSGLGAFF.

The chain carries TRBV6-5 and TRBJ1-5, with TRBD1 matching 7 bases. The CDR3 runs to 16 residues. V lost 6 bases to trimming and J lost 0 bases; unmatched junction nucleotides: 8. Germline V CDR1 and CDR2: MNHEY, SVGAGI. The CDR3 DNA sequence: TGTGCCAGCAGACCCTATACAGGGGTTAGCAATCAGCCCCAGCATTTT. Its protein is CASRPYTGVSNQPQHF.

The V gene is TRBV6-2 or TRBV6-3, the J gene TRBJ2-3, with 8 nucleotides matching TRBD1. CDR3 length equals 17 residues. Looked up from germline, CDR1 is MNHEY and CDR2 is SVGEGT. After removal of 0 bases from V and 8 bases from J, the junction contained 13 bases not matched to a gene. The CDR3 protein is CASSYSTTGGERRTQYF. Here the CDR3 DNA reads TGTGCCAGCAGTTACTCTACCACAGGGGGTGAGCGACGTACGCAGTATTTT.

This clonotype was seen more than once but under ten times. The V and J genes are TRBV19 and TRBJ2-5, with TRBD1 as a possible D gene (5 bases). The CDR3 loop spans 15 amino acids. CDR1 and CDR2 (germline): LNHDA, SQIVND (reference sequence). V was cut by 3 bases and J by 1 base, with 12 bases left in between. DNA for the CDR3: TGTGCCAGTAGTATTATAGGGGCCAGCCAAGAGACCCAGTACTTC. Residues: CASSIIGASQETQYF.